The rows below give T cell receptor beta chains drawn from one sample of a study of blood T cell repertoires in COVID-19. Assay: immunoSEQ multiplex PCR; the TCRdb copy retains only in-frame clones and omits some. The table shows about 40,000 clones, with over 75% occurring only once. The sample was peripheral blood. The receptors stem from a human donor in a cohort sampled during active COVID-19. Each CDR3 is given with its conserved first and last residue. Each record gives: clone size, D gene, V gene, J gene, CDR3 protein, CDR3 DNA. D genes are given only for firm matches. Clone sizes are given selectively: once, few, many, or a class where the clone is expanded.

clone_size: -
d_call: -
v_call: TRBV6-5
j_call: TRBJ2-1
cdr3_aa: CASSTDSPRYNEQFF
cdr3_nt: TGTGCCAGCAGCACGGACAGTCCCCGCTACAATGAGCAGTTCTTC

clone_size: -
d_call: -
v_call: TRBV4-1
j_call: TRBJ2-1
cdr3_aa: CASSQEIRDYNEQFF
cdr3_nt: TGCGCCAGCAGCCAAGAGATCAGGGACTACAATGAGCAGTTCTTC

clone_size: -
d_call: TRBD2
v_call: TRBV6-5
j_call: TRBJ2-1
cdr3_aa: CASRATSGRVGVQFF
cdr3_nt: TGTGCCAGCAGAGCAACTAGCGGGAGGGTCGGGGTGCAGTTCTTC

clone_size: -
d_call: -
v_call: TRBV6-2/TRBV6-3
j_call: TRBJ2-2
cdr3_aa: CASSLGVGELFF
cdr3_nt: TGTGCCAGCAGTTTAGGGGTCGGGGAGCTGTTTTTT

clone_size: -
d_call: TRBD1
v_call: TRBV27
j_call: TRBJ1-1
cdr3_aa: CASSTGGPEAFF
cdr3_nt: TGTGCCAGCAGTACAGGGGGCCCTGAAGCTTTCTTT

clone_size: -
d_call: -
v_call: TRBV5-1
j_call: TRBJ2-1
cdr3_aa: CASSSAGFYNEQFF
cdr3_nt: TGCGCCAGCAGCAGCGCCGGATTCTACAATGAGCAGTTCTTC

clone_size: -
d_call: TRBD1
v_call: TRBV28
j_call: TRBJ2-7
cdr3_aa: CASSLPGTGGVNEQYF
cdr3_nt: TGTGCCAGCAGTTTACCCGGGACAGGGGGAGTTAACGAGCAGTACTTC

clone_size: once
d_call: -
v_call: TRBV7-2
j_call: TRBJ2-3
cdr3_aa: CASSPNTDTQYF
cdr3_nt: TGTGCCAGCAGCCCTAACACAGATACGCAGTATTTT

clone_size: -
d_call: -
v_call: TRBV12-3/TRBV12-4
j_call: TRBJ2-1
cdr3_aa: CASGQRDYNEQFF
cdr3_nt: TGTGCCAGCGGGCAACGGGACTACAATGAGCAGTTCTTC

clone_size: -
d_call: TRBD1
v_call: TRBV3-1/TRBV3-2
j_call: TRBJ2-7
cdr3_aa: CASSQGGQGSEQYF
cdr3_nt: TGTGCCAGCAGCCAAGGGGGACAGGGGAGCGAGCAGTACTTC

clone_size: few
d_call: -
v_call: TRBV29-1
j_call: TRBJ2-7
cdr3_aa: CSPPRNHEQYF
cdr3_nt: TGCAGCCCTCCGCGAAACCACGAGCAGTACTTC

clone_size: -
d_call: TRBD1
v_call: TRBV18
j_call: TRBJ1-2
cdr3_aa: CASSPQDRVYGYTF
cdr3_nt: TGTGCCAGCTCACCACAGGACAGGGTTTATGGCTACACCTTC

clone_size: -
d_call: TRBD2
v_call: TRBV9
j_call: TRBJ2-3
cdr3_aa: CASSVLAGGPVLSDTQYF
cdr3_nt: TGTGCCAGCAGCGTCCTAGCGGGAGGGCCAGTTTTATCAGATACGCAGTATTTT

clone_size: -
d_call: -
v_call: TRBV6-6
j_call: TRBJ2-7
cdr3_aa: CASSSGTDYEQYF
cdr3_nt: TGTGCCAGCAGCAGCGGAACCGACTACGAGCAGTACTTC

clone_size: -
d_call: TRBD1
v_call: TRBV10-1
j_call: TRBJ2-6
cdr3_aa: CASSIPGQEALGANVLTF
cdr3_nt: TGCGCCAGCAGTATCCCGGGACAGGAGGCTCTGGGGGCCAACGTCCTGACTTTC

clone_size: -
d_call: TRBD2
v_call: TRBV7-2
j_call: TRBJ2-1
cdr3_aa: CASSLPSGRANEQFF
cdr3_nt: TGTGCCAGCAGCTTACCTAGCGGGAGGGCCAATGAGCAGTTCTTC

clone_size: -
d_call: TRBD1
v_call: TRBV6-5
j_call: TRBJ2-1
cdr3_aa: CASSYRQGREQFF
cdr3_nt: TGTGCCAGCAGTTACAGACAGGGGCGAGAGCAGTTCTTC

clone_size: -
d_call: -
v_call: TRBV5-1
j_call: TRBJ2-5
cdr3_aa: CASSKDERRAQYF
cdr3_nt: TGCGCCAGCAGCAAAGACGAACGGAGGGCCCAGTACTTC